This entry describes one TCR beta chain. Its antigen is still unknown. Only in-frame clones appear in the TCRdb table, and some are missing; sequencing was by immunoSEQ multiplex PCR. The sample lists about 160,000 clones, roughly 91% seen once, with 4% to 5% in the top ten. These donors were members of the approximately 110-subject validation cohort, a group separate from the approximately 670-subject first cohort. This entry belongs to a study of cytomegalovirus exposure and HLA in healthy donors. General study findings and limits: For most TCR sequences rarity was the rule, although some public TCRs occurred in many donors. Investigators reported approximately 150 TCR beta chains as tied to cytomegalovirus.

With V trimmed by 3 bases and J by 6 bases, 6 bases remained unmatched. CDR1 and CDR2 (germline): LNHDA, SQIVND (reference sequence). The length of the CDR3 is 14 residues. This TCR came from a young man in good health and CMV-seropositive. The specimen was PBMCs. This chain links TRBV19 with TRBJ2-7, with 9 bases identical to TRBD1. The CDR3 region is CASSIRTGVVEQYF. The CDR3 region has the DNA TGTGCCAGTAGTATTAGGACAGGGGTTGTCGAGCAGTACTTC.